The 25 T cell receptor beta chains below come from one sample, sequenced in a study of vaccination effects on CD4 cells after COVID-19. For these receptors, no antigen is known. The method was immunoSEQ multiplex PCR; TCRdb's version includes in-frame clones alone and lacks a portion of them. The table lists tens of thousands of clones, 70% to 85% of them singletons. The culture ran for under eleven days, and then CD4+ T cells were isolated. Either the mRNA-1273 or the BNT162b2 vaccine was given to participants as two doses. The sequenced sample was CD4+ T cells from PBMCs cultured without peptide, obtained after COVID-19 vaccination. The source is a human donor who received a COVID-19 vaccine.

The J gene is TRBJ1-5, the V gene TRBV2; D remains ambiguous. This CDR3 comprises 16 residues. With 4 bases removed from V and 2 bases from J, the gap between germline ends came to 15 bases. Germline-derived CDR1 and CDR2 are SNHLY and FYNNEI. The CDR3 spells CASSVIGREGNQPQHF. The CDR3 DNA reads TGTGCCAGCAGTGTAATCGGGCGAGAGGGCAATCAGCCCCAGCATTTT.

This clone was observed once. This chain connects TRBV19 to TRBJ2-4, with 9 nucleotides matching TRBD1. Trimming took 4 bases from V and 0 from J; bases not matched to a gene: 10. This CDR3 region has 18 residues. From germline, CDR1 is LNHDA and CDR2 SQIVND (reference sequence). In DNA, the CDR3 is TGTGCCAGTAGTACCTACCGACAGGGGGATCTAGCCAAAAACATTCAGTACTTC. Translated, it gives CASSTYRQGDLAKNIQYF.

This clone turned up a few times. This rearrangement joins TRBV9 to TRBJ2-2; possibly TRBD1 for D (7 bases). The CDR3 runs to 14 residues. V shed 4 bases and J shed 7 bases, with 14 bases lying between them. The V gene's germline CDR1 is SGDLS and CDR2 YYNGEE. The CDR3 is CASSTPGGSGELFF. DNA for the CDR3: TGTGCCAGCAGCACGCCAGGGGGGAGCGGGGAGCTGTTTTTT.

The J gene is TRBJ1-3, the V gene TRBV6-6; 8 positions match TRBD1. Looked up from germline, CDR1 is MNHNY and CDR2 is SVGAGI (reference sequence). CDR3 size: 15 residues. Germline trimming cut 6 bases from V and 0 bases from J; bases unmatched to any gene: 4. CDR3 region: CASRNTGGSGNTIYF. The CDR3 bases are TGTGCCAGCAGAAATACAGGGGGCTCTGGAAACACCATATATTTT.

The V call is TRBV5-1, the J call TRBJ2-1; D is perhaps TRBD1 (6 bases). Germline V CDR1 and CDR2: SGHRS, YFSETQ. V was pared by 5 bases and J by 9 bases, with 21 bases between. The CDR3 extends over 15 amino acids. The DNA of the CDR3 is TGCGCCAGCAGGCGTGAATTACAGGGTTCCGGTGAGCAGTTCTTC. This encodes CASRRELQGSGEQFF.

This chain uses TRBV4-1 with TRBJ1-2; D not certain. V lost 0 bases and J lost 8, with 13 bases in between. There are 14 residues in the CDR3. Germline CDR1 reads MGHRA; CDR2 reads YSYEKL. The CDR3 here is CASSQDRTPRGYTF. Here the CDR3 DNA reads TGCGCCAGCAGCCAAGATCGGACCCCTCGGGGCTACACCTTC.

The DNA of the CDR3 is TGTGCCAGCAGCCTCAATCAGGGGGTCTACGAGCAGTACGTC. Its translation: CASSLNQGVYEQYV. The V call is TRBV7-8, the J call TRBJ2-7; 7 bases are a match to TRBD1. The V gene's germline CDR1 is SGHVS and CDR2 FQNEAQ. The J segment lost 3 bases and the V segment lost 5 bases, leaving 7 bases of the junction unmatched. This CDR3 is built from 14 residues.

The rearrangement joins TRBV5-1 to TRBJ2-2, with a weak D call TRBD1 (7 bases). This CDR3 region has 16 residues. Between the trimmed V and J ends, which lost 4 bases and 5 bases, there was a span of 18 bases. Germline CDR1 and CDR2: SGHRS and YFSETQ. CDR3 amino acids: CASSALEGAGTGELFF. The CDR3 DNA sequence: TGCGCCAGCAGCGCCTTGGAGGGGGCAGGTACCGGGGAGCTGTTTTTT.

This clone was picked up one time. This rearrangement joins TRBV6-1 to TRBJ1-6; no definite D call. Germline V gene sequence: CDR1 MNHNS, CDR2 SASEGT. Trimming removed 1 base at V and 7 bases at J, with 14 bases between. This CDR3 has 16 amino acids. CDR3 in DNA: TGTGCCAGCAGTGAAGTATTATACAGCGTGAATTCACCCCTCCACTTT. It is translated as CASSEVLYSVNSPLHF.

The rearrangement links TRBV7-3 to TRBJ2-5; 8 nucleotides align to TRBD2. V trimming: 3 bases; J trimming: 3 bases; junction bases outside the gene matches: 3. The germline CDR1 and CDR2 sequences are SGHTA and FQGTGA. The length of the CDR3 is 14 residues. CDR3 sequence: CASSFGREEETQYF. The CDR3 DNA reads as TGTGCCAGCAGCTTTGGGCGGGAGGAAGAGACCCAGTACTTC.

The chain recombines TRBV7-2 with TRBJ1-4; maybe TRBD1 (5 bases). Germline V lookup: CDR1 SGHTA, CDR2 FQGNSA. The CDR3 is 14 residues long. Trimming shortened V by 1 base and J by 6 bases, and 9 bases separated the two germline ends. This chain's CDR3 is CASSLEGAHEKLFF. DNA of the CDR3: TGTGCCAGCAGCTTAGAAGGGGCTCATGAAAAACTGTTTTTT.

The CDR3 reads CASHRPGEESGYTF. For the CDR3, the DNA is TGTGCCTCTCATAGGCCGGGAGAAGAGAGCGGCTACACCTTC. This chain joins TRBV7-8 and TRBJ1-2; unclear D gene. Trimming took off 11 bases at V and 8 bases at J, with 24 bases between the two ends. Per germline, CDR1 SGHVS and CDR2 FQNEAQ. This CDR3 is built from 14 residues.

In this sample, this clone turned up once. V usage is TRBV10-2 and J usage is TRBJ1-2; 7 bases line up with TRBD1. This CDR3 contains 17 residues. Unmatched junction bases numbered 11, after V lost 0 bases and J lost 4 bases. Germline values: CDR1 WSHSY, CDR2 SAAADI. The CDR3 nucleotides read TGCGCCAGCAGTGAGTCTGTAGGATCGGGGACAGCCTATGGCTACACCTTC. It specifies CASSESVGSGTAYGYTF.

The CDR3 loop is CASKLGPDTEAFF. The CDR3 bases are TGTGCCAGTAAGCTGGGGCCGGACACTGAAGCTTTCTTT. The chain links TRBV19 to TRBJ1-1, with a tentative D call TRBD1 (5 bases). CDR3 length: 13 amino acids. Per the germline V gene, CDR1 is LNHDA and CDR2 is SQIVND (reference sequence). V was shortened by 7 bases and J by 3 bases, with 12 bases between the two germline ends.

V and J are TRBV5-1 and TRBJ1-1, with 8 bases that match TRBD1. Germline V gene sequence: CDR1 SGHRS, CDR2 YFSETQ. V dropped 0 bases and J dropped 0; count of bases not matched to a gene: 4. There are 16 residues in the CDR3. CDR3 sequence (DNA): TGCGCCAGCAGCTTGGGAGACAGGGGAATGAACACTGAAGCTTTCTTT. Encoded protein: CASSLGDRGMNTEAFF.

This chain connects TRBV30 to TRBJ2-7; 7 nucleotides match TRBD1. This CDR3 contains 15 residues. Per germline, CDR1 GTSNPN and CDR2 SVGIG (reference sequence). Unmatched junction bases numbered 11, after V lost 3 bases and J lost 3 bases. CDR3 in DNA: TGTGCCTGGAGGGCTAAAGGGGGCGGCCTCTACGAGCAGTACGTC. Amino acids: CAWRAKGGGLYEQYV.

The rearrangement uses TRBV30 and TRBJ1-3; the D is unclear. V was trimmed by 4 bases and J by 8 bases, leaving 18 bases between them. CDR1 and CDR2 (germline): GTSNPN, SVGIG (reference sequence). The CDR3 extends over 14 amino acids. CDR3 sequence: CAWNLREIGDTIYF. CDR3 nucleotide sequence: TGTGCCTGGAACCTTAGGGAGATCGGAGACACCATATATTTT.

The rearrangement joins TRBV7-2 to TRBJ2-1; D is possibly TRBD1 (6 bases). With 7 bases removed from V and 1 base from J, the gap between germline ends came to 11 bases. The CDR3 totals 14 residues. The V gene's germline CDR1 is SGHTA and CDR2 FQGNSA. This CDR3 is CASTHDRSYNEQFF. CDR3 nucleotides: TGTGCCAGCACCCATGACAGGTCCTACAATGAGCAGTTCTTC.

This clone turned up a few times. The chain employs TRBV6-2 or TRBV6-3 and TRBJ1-5; D unclear. Trimming took off 5 bases at V and 4 bases at J, with 6 bases between the two ends. The germline CDR1 and CDR2 sequences are MNHEY and SVGEGT. The CDR3 has 12 residues. CDR3 protein: CASSPRNQPQHF. CDR3 sequence (DNA): TGTGCCAGCAGTCCCCGGAATCAGCCCCAGCATTTT.

The chain is built from TRBV12-2 and TRBJ2-7; TRBD2 reflects the table's D call only, with no check against the DNA. TRBV12-2 is a pseudogene locus. The CDR3 has 11 residues. CDR3 amino acids: CASRFSNEQYV. The DNA of the CDR3 is TGTGCAAGTCGCTTTAGCAACGAGCAGTACGTC.

The chain is built from TRBV14 and TRBJ2-4; D is uncertain. V was trimmed by 2 bases and J by 6 bases, leaving 8 bases between them. Germline V gene lookup returns CDR1 SGHDN and CDR2 FVKESK. The CDR3 runs 13 residues. Here the CDR3 DNA reads TGTGCCAGCAGCCAAATTCAGAGAAACATTCAGTACTTC. It translates to CASSQIQRNIQYF.

Comment on this clone: One junction end does not reproduce the germline sequence, and a read error may be involved. V gene TRBV2 combines with J gene TRBJ1-2; 8 bases match TRBD1. This CDR3 comprises 12 residues. The germline V gene has CDR1 SNHLY and CDR2 FYNNEI. CDR3 in amino acids: CASSDRDRWLFF. The DNA for the CDR3 is TGTGCCAGCAGCGACAGGGACAGGTGGCTGTTCTTC. The full variable domain, rest sourced from reference TRBV2 and TRBJ1-2, is EPEVTQTPSHQVTQMGQEVILRCVPISNHLYFYWYRQILGQKVEFLVSFYNNEISEKSEIFDDQFSVERPDGSNFTLKIRSTKLEDSAMYFCASSDRDRWLFFGSGTRLTVV.

The genes are TRBV18 and TRBJ1-1; unclear D gene. Per germline, CDR1 KGHSH and CDR2 LQKENI. Trimming removed 3 bases from V and 5 bases from J, with 16 bases in between. This CDR3 region has 15 residues. The CDR3 loop is CASSPSNGPGTEAFF. As DNA, the CDR3 is TGTGCCAGCTCACCGTCAAATGGGCCCGGAACTGAAGCTTTCTTT.

The chain has TRBV5-3 and TRBJ2-7, with 7 bases that match TRBD2. TRBV5-3 is marked as an open reading frame, function uncertain. The CDR3 runs to 16 residues. V dropped 0 bases and J dropped 1; count of bases not matched to a gene: 7. For the CDR3, the DNA is TGTGCCAGAAGCTTGGTAGTTCAGGGAGGGTCCTACGAGCAGTACGTC. It is translated as CARSLVVQGGSYEQYV.

The chain is built from TRBV5-1 and TRBJ2-3; D is undetermined. This CDR3 comprises 15 residues. Trimming pared 2 bases from V and 4 bases from J, leaving 14 bases between. The germline gives CDR1 SGHRS, CDR2 YFSETQ. For the CDR3, the DNA is TGCGCCAGCAGCTTCTCCAGTCTGAACCCAGATACGCAGTATTTT. This sequence encodes CASSFSSLNPDTQYF. The whole variable domain, remainder taken from reference TRBV5-1 and TRBJ2-3, is KAGVTQTPRYLIKTRGQQVTLSCSPISGHRSVSWYQQTPGQGLQFLFEYFSETQRNKGNFPGRFSGRQFSNSRSEMNVSTLELGDSALYLCASSFSSLNPDTQYFGPGTRLTVL.